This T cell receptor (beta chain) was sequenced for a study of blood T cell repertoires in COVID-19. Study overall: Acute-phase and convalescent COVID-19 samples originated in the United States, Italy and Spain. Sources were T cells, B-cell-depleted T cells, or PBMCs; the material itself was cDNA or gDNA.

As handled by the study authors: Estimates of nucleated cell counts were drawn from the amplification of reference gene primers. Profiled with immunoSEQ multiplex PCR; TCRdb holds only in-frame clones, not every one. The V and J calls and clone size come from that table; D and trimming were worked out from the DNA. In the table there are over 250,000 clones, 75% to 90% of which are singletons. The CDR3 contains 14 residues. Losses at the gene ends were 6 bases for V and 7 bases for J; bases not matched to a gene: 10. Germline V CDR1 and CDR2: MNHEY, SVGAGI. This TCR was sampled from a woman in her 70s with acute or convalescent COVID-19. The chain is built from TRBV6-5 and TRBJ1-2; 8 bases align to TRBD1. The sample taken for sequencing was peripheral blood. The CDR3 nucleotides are TGTGCCAGCAGCACGGGACAGGCTGTAGGTGGCTACACCTTC. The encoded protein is CASSTGQAVGGYTF.